This T cell receptor beta chain was recorded in a study of T cells in localized non-small cell lung cancer. This clone was counted a few times. Germline CDR1 and CDR2: KGHSH and LQKENI. The ends lost 0 bases at V and 7 bases at J; junction bases unmatched: 4. The CDR3 is 16 amino acids. The data were produced by immunoSEQ multiplex PCR, yet TCRdb's version contains in-frame clones alone and is incomplete. The table has approximately 2,600 clones, about 39% seen once. The chain uses TRBV18 and TRBJ2-1, with 12 bases identical to TRBD1. This clonotype originated in a woman aged 35 to 70 with stage II squamous cell lung carcinoma. This sample comprised normal lung tissue next to the tumor, obtained before any cancer treatment. CDR3 in amino acids: CASSPPGTGGKNEQFF. CDR3 coding DNA: TGTGCCAGCTCACCACCGGGGACAGGGGGCAAGAATGAGCAGTTCTTC. Filled out from reference TRBV18 and TRBJ2-1, the complete variable domain reads NAGVMQNPRHLVRRRGQEARLRCSPMKGHSHVYWYRQLPEEGLKFMVYLQKENIIDESGMPKERFSAEFPKEGPSILRIQQVVRGDSAAYFCASSPPGTGGKNEQFFGPGTRLTVL.